The rows below give T cell receptor beta chains drawn from one sample of a study of post-analysis software for immune sequencing data. TCRdb reanalysed the PCR reads using MiXCR and keeps one entry per CDR3 protein. The sample records hundreds of thousands of distinct CDR3 sequences, approximately 60% being singletons. What was sequenced was blood. Receptors were obtained from a girl aged 2 to 10 with multiple sclerosis. CDR3s include the opening cysteine and the closing phenylalanine or tryptophan. A D gene is named only where the DNA matches it firmly. Expanded clones get a size class; other rows say once, few or many, or leave the size out.

>TRBV29-1|14|TRBD1|TRBJ2-1|few
TGCAGCGTTTATCCGGGACAGACCAACAATGAGCAGTTCTTC
CSVYPGQTNNEQFF
>TRBV20-1|14|-|TRBJ2-1|-
TGCAGTGCTGACCCAGGGGGGCTCTACAATGAGCAGTTCTTC
CSADPGGLYNEQFF
>TRBV6-1|15|TRBD2|TRBJ2-7|-
TGTGCCAGCAGTGAGTGGACTAGCGGGAGGTACGAGCAGTACTTC
CASSEWTSGRYEQYF
>TRBV12-3/TRBV12-4|14|-|TRBJ2-3|few
TGTGCCAGCAGTTTCGGCCCAGGGGCAGATACGCAGTATTTT
CASSFGPGADTQYF
>TRBV20-1|17|-|TRBJ2-1|-
TGCAGTGCTAGAGATCCTGGATCGCGGAGCTCCTACAATGAGCAGTTCTTC
CSARDPGSRSSYNEQFF
>TRBV5-1|14|TRBD1|TRBJ2-7|-
TGCGCCAGCAGCGGCGGGACAGGGGTACAAGAGCAGTACTTC
CASSGGTGVQEQYF
>TRBV5-1|15|TRBD2|TRBJ2-5|-
TGCGCCAGCAGCTTGGGGGACTACCAGAGGGAGACCCAGTACTTC
CASSLGDYQRETQYF
>TRBV20-1|14|-|TRBJ2-3|-
TGCAGTGCTAGATTTGCGGCCCGCACAGATACGCAGTATTTT
CSARFAARTDTQYF
>TRBV5-5|14|TRBD1|TRBJ2-3|-
TGTGCCGGAGAGGGACAGGGGGCCTTAGATACGCAGTATTTT
CAGEGQGALDTQYF
>TRBV24-1|17|-|TRBJ2-3|-
TGTGCCACCAGTGATCCCACCGGGACTCAAAACACAGATACGCAGTATTTT
CATSDPTGTQNTDTQYF
>TRBV7-8|18|TRBD1|TRBJ1-2|-
TGTGCCAGCAGCTTATGGAAAGTCCAGGGGGCGCGTAACTATGGCTACACCTTC
CASSLWKVQGARNYGYTF
>TRBV7-2|15|TRBD1|TRBJ1-4|-
TGTGCCAGCAGCTCAGGGGGCACACCTAATGAAAAACTGTTTTTT
CASSSGGTPNEKLFF
>TRBV19|15|-|TRBJ1-5|-
TGTGCCAGTAAGGACAGAACTCATAGCAATCAGCCCCAGCATTTT
CASKDRTHSNQPQHF
>TRBV7-2|15|TRBD1|TRBJ1-5|once
TGTGCCAGCACCACAGGGGTTTATAGCAATCAGCCCCAGCATTTT
CASTTGVYSNQPQHF
>TRBV20-1|18|-|TRBJ1-5|-
TGCAGTGCTAGACCCCCCGGCCTCGGGGTAGGGGAAAATCAGCCCCAGCATTTT
CSARPPGLGVGENQPQHF
>TRBV10-2|17|-|TRBJ2-5|-
TGCGCCAGCAGTGAGGGGGTACGGGACCTTCCTTTAGAGACCCAGTACTTC
CASSEGVRDLPLETQYF
>TRBV6-6|14|-|TRBJ1-4|-
TGTGTCAGCAGTTACCAGGGAGCTAATGAAAAACTGTTTTTT
CVSSYQGANEKLFF
>TRBV19|16|-|TRBJ2-1|-
TGTGCCAGTAGTATAGATCATAGGGGGGATTACAATGAGCAGTTCTTC
CASSIDHRGDYNEQFF
>TRBV9|14|-|TRBJ1-4|few
TGTGCCAGCAGCGTCCAAGCAACTAATGAAAAACTGTTTTTT
CASSVQATNEKLFF
>TRBV4-1|16|-|TRBJ2-3|-
TGCGCCAGCAGCCAACCTAGCTCCTCCTCGGGAGATACGCAGTATTTT
CASSQPSSSSGDTQYF
>TRBV27|15|TRBD2|TRBJ2-1|-
TGTGCCAGCAGTTTATGGCTAGCGGGGTACAATGAGCAGTTCTTC
CASSLWLAGYNEQFF
>TRBV7-2|13|-|TRBJ2-4|-
TGTGCCTCCCGGGGAGGGGGAGAAGACATTCAGTACTTC
CASRGGGEDIQYF
>TRBV2|14|TRBD1|TRBJ2-7|-
TGTGCCACCCAGGACGGGACAGGAGCCTACGAGCAGTACTTC
CATQDGTGAYEQYF
>TRBV7-6|15|-|TRBJ1-6|few
TGTGCCAGCAGCTTAGACAGCAATTGGAATTCACCCCTCCACTTT
CASSLDSNWNSPLHF
>TRBV12-3/TRBV12-4|13|-|TRBJ1-2|-
TGTGCCAGCACCATCCTTCGGAGTGATGGCTACACCTTC
CASTILRSDGYTF
>TRBV12-3/TRBV12-4|16|TRBD2|TRBJ2-3|-
TGTGCCAGCAGTGCTCCGAAGCGGGGGGGGATCTATACGCAGTATTTT
CASSAPKRGGIYTQYF
>TRBV28|16|-|TRBJ2-7|few
TGTGCCAGCAGAGGTACCTGGGACCAACCCTCCTACGAGCAGTACTTC
CASRGTWDQPSYEQYF
>TRBV9|16|TRBD1|TRBJ1-2|once
TGTGCCAGCAGCGTAGCCCCCCGACAGGGGGCGCTTGGCTACACCTTC
CASSVAPRQGALGYTF
>TRBV4-1|16|TRBD1|TRBJ2-5|-
TGCGCCAGCAGCCGCGCAAGTCCCGGGACAGGGGAAGAGCAGTACTTC
CASSRASPGTGEEQYF
>TRBV4-3|19|TRBD2|TRBJ2-1|-
TGCGCCAGCAGCCAAGATACTAGCGGGGGGCTACGCTCCTACAATGAGCAGTTCTTC
CASSQDTSGGLRSYNEQFF
>TRBV18|16|TRBD1|TRBJ1-2|-
TGTGCCAGCTCACGGGTAGCGGACAGGGGGCACTATGGCTACACCTTC
CASSRVADRGHYGYTF
>TRBV2|16|TRBD2|TRBJ2-5|-
TGTGCCAGCAGTGCGGCCCGCGGGGGGTTTCGAGAGACCCAGTACTTC
CASSAARGGFRETQYF
>TRBV9|14|-|TRBJ1-5|-
TGTGCCAGCAGCCCCGGGTCCCACAATCAGCCCCAGCATTTT
CASSPGSHNQPQHF
>TRBV6-6|16|-|TRBJ2-5|-
TGTGCCAGCAGTACCAGACTACGAGGGGTAGAAGGGACCCAGTACTTC
CASSTRLRGVEGTQYF
>TRBV7-2|15|TRBD1|TRBJ1-5|-
TGTGCCAGCAGCTTGGGACAGGGACTCAATCAGCCCCAGCATTTT
CASSLGQGLNQPQHF
>TRBV25-1|11|-|TRBJ2-7|-
TGTGCCAGCAGTGATCGTTACGAGCAGTACTTC
CASSDRYEQYF
>TRBV12-3/TRBV12-4|14|-|TRBJ2-1|-
TGTGCCAGCAGTTCCCGGGACTCCCTCAATGAGCAGTTCTTC
CASSSRDSLNEQFF
>TRBV3-1|14|-|TRBJ2-3|once
TGTGCCAGCAGCCACGCAAGCTTTGCAGATACGCAGTATTTT
CASSHASFADTQYF
>TRBV2|12|-|TRBJ2-5|-
TGTGCCAGCCGAGGGGGGGGAGAGACCCAGTACTTC
CASRGGGETQYF
>TRBV2|12|-|TRBJ1-1|-
TGTGCCAGCAGTTGGAGCCCCCCTGAAGCTTTCTTT
CASSWSPPEAFF
>TRBV6-5|13|TRBD2|TRBJ2-3|once
TGTGCCAGCAGTTACCCTACTAGCGGGGGATGGTATTTT
CASSYPTSGGWYF
>TRBV28|13|-|TRBJ2-7|few
TGTGCCAGCAGTTTAAAGGGGTACTACGAGCAGTACTTC
CASSLKGYYEQYF